This record covers a single T cell receptor (beta chain). Its specificity is unknown. This CDR3 spans 16 amino acids. Germline CDR1 and CDR2: MDHEN and SYDVKM. The V and J ends lost 5 bases and 3 bases respectively, with 19 bases between them. This record belongs to a study of T cell responses to AZD1222 COVID-19 vaccine. Study-wide results and caveats: Most donors were white British, females outnumbered males, and clonal diversity was possibly underestimated.

Generated by immunoSEQ multiplex PCR, the TCRdb table keeps only in-frame clones and is missing some. The table shows 80,000 to 90,000 clones, with 92% occurring only once. V is TRBV28 and J is TRBJ1-2, with D tentatively TRBD1 (6 bases). The source of this sequence is an adult in good health. This specimen was peripheral blood, taken on day 0 of AZD1222 vaccination. DNA for the CDR3: TGTGCCAGCAGTCCACCGGGAGCGGGGGCAGACTATGGCTACACCTTC. Its translation is CASSPPGAGADYGYTF.